The clone carrying this TCR beta chain was seen only a few times. Its specificity is not known. This entry belongs to a study of response to subunit inactivated influenza vaccine. Regarding the study as a whole: Only a handful of new T cells, the authors suggested, are recruited with each seasonal influenza vaccination.

TCRdb reanalysed the RT-PCR reads using MiXCR and keeps one entry per CDR3 protein. In the table there are roughly 150,000 distinct CDR3 sequences, roughly a tenth of which are singletons. V was clipped by 3 bases and J by 6 bases; unmatched bases: 4. The CDR3 sequence is 13 residues long. The germline gives CDR1 SGHRS, CDR2 YFSETQ. The sequence derives from a man aged 50-60 years who received an inactivated influenza vaccine. The chain recombines TRBV5-1 with TRBJ1-1; 8 nucleotides match TRBD1. Source: non-naive T cells sorted from PBMCs, taken about 6 weeks after vaccination. The CDR3, as DNA: TGCGCCAGCAGCTCGACAGGGGAAGCTGAAGCTTTCTTT. It specifies CASSSTGEAEAFF.